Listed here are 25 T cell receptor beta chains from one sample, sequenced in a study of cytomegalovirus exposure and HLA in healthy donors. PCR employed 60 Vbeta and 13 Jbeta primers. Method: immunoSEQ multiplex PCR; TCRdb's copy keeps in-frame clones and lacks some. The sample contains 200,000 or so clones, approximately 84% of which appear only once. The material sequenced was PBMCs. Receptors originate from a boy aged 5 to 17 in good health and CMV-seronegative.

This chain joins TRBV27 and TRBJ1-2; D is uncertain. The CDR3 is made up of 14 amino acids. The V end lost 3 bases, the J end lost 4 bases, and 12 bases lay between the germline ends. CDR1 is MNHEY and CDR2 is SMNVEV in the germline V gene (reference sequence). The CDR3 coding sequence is TGTGCCAGCAGTTTGGGAGGGCTTAGCTATGGCTACACCTTC. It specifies CASSLGGLSYGYTF.

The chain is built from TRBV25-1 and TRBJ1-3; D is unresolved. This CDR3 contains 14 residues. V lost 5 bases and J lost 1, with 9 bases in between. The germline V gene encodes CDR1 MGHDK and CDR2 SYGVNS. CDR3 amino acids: CASSTVTSGNTIYF. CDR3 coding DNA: TGTGCCAGCAGTACCGTCACTTCTGGAAACACCATATATTTT.

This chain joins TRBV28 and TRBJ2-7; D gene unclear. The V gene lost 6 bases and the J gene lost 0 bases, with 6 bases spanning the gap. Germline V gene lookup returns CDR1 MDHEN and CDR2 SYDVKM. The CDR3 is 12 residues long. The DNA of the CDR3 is TGTGCCAGCAGACAAAGCTCCTACGAGCAGTACTTC. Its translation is CASRQSSYEQYF.

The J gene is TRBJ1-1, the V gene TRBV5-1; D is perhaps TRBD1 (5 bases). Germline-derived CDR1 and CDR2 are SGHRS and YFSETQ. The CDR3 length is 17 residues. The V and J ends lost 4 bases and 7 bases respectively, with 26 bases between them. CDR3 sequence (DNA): TGCGCCAGCAGCCCCCAGAATCAAATAAATACAGGATATGAAGCTTTCTTT. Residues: CASSPQNQINTGYEAFF.

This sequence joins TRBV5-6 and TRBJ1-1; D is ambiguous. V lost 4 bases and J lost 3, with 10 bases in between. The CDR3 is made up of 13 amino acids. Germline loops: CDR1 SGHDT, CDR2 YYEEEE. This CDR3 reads CASSREIDTEAFF. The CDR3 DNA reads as TGTGCCAGCAGCCGGGAGATTGACACTGAAGCTTTCTTT. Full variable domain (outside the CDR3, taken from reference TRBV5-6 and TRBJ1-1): DAGVTQSPTHLIKTRGQQVTLRCSPKSGHDTVSWYQQALGQGPQFIFQYYEEEERQRGNFPDRFSGHQFPNYSSELNVNALLLGDSALYLCASSREIDTEAFFGQGTRLTVV.

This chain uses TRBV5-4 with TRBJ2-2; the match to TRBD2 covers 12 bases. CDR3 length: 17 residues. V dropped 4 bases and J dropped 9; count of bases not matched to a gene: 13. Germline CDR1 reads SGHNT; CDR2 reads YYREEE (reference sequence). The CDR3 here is CASSRNRLAGAPRELFF. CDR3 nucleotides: TGTGCCAGCAGCCGTAATCGACTAGCGGGAGCCCCCCGGGAGCTGTTTTTT. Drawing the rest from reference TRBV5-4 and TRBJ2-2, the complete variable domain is ETGVTQSPTHLIKTRGQQVTLRCSSQSGHNTVSWYQQALGQGPQFIFQYYREEENGRGNFPPRFSGLQFPNYSSELNVNALELDDSALYLCASSRNRLAGAPRELFFGEGSRLTVL.

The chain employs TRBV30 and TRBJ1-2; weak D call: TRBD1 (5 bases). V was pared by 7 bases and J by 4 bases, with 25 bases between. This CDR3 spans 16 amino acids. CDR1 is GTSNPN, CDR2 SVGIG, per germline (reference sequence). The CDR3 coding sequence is TGTGCCTATCCCCATAATGGGGCCGACGGCACCTATGGCTACACCTTC. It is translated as CAYPHNGADGTYGYTF. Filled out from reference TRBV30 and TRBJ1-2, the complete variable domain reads SQTIHQWPATLVQPVGSPLSLECTVEGTSNPNLYWYRQAAGRGLQLLFYSVGIGQISSEVPQNLSASRPQDRQFILSSKKLLLSDSGFYLCAYPHNGADGTYGYTFGSGTRLTVV.

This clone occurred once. The CDR3 region has the DNA TGCGCCAGCAGCTTGGGAACAGGGTTTTTTGACTATGGCTACACCTTC. Its translation: CASSLGTGFFDYGYTF. The chain has TRBV5-1 and TRBJ1-2; possibly TRBD1 for D (6 bases). Deletions cut 0 bases from V and 3 bases from J, with 15 bases between. This CDR3 spans 16 amino acids. CDR1 is SGHRS and CDR2 is YFSETQ in the germline V gene.

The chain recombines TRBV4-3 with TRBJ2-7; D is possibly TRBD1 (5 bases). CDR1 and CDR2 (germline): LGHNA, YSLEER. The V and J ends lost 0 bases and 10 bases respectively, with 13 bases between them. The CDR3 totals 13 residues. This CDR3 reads CASSQDVVGVQYF. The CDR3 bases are TGCGCCAGCAGCCAAGATGTGGTAGGGGTCCAGTACTTC.

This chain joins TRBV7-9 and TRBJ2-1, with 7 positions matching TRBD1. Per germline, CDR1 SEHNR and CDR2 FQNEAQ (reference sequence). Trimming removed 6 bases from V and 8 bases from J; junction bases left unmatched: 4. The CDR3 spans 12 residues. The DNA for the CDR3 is TGTGCCAGCAGTCCTAGGGGGCATGAGCAGTTCTTC. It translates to CASSPRGHEQFF.

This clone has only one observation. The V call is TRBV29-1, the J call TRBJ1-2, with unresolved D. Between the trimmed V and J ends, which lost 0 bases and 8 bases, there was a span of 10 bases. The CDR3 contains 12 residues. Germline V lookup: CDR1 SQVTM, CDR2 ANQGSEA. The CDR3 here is CSVEDLTAGYTF. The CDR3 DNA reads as TGCAGCGTTGAAGACTTAACAGCCGGCTACACCTTC.

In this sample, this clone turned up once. The CDR3 sequence: CSVGTVLASTEAFF. CDR3 nucleotides: TGCAGCGTTGGGACAGTGTTGGCGAGCACTGAAGCTTTCTTT. The chain is built from TRBV29-1 and TRBJ1-1; perhaps TRBD1 as D (6 bases). V was clipped by 4 bases and J by 4 bases, with 16 bases between them. CDR1 SQVTM and CDR2 ANQGSEA come from the germline V gene. The CDR3 spans 14 residues.

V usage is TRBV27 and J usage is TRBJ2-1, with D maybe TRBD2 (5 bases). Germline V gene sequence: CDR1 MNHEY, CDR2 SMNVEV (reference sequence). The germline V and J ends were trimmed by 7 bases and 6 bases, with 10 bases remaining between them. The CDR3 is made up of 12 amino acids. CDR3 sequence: CASIGGPNEQFF. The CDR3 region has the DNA TGTGCCAGCATCGGCGGGCCCAATGAGCAGTTCTTC.

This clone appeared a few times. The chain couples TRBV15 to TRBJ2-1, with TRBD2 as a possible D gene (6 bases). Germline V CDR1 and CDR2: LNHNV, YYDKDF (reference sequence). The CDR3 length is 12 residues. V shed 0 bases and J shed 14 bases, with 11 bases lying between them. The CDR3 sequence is CATSRDGEAKFF. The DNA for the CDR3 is TGTGCCACCAGCAGAGATGGGGAGGCAAAGTTCTTC.

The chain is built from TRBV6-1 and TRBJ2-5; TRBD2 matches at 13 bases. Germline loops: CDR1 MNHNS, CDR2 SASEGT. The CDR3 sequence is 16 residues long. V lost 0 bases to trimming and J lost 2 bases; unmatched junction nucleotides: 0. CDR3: CASSEAGLAGQETQYF. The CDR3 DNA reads TGTGCCAGCAGTGAAGCGGGACTAGCGGGGCAAGAGACCCAGTACTTC.

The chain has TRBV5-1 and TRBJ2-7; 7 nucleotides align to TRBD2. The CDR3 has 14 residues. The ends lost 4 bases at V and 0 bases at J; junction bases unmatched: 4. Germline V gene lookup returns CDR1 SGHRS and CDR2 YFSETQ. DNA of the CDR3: TGCGCCAGCAGCCCACTAGCGTTCTCCTACGAGCAGTACTTC. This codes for CASSPLAFSYEQYF.

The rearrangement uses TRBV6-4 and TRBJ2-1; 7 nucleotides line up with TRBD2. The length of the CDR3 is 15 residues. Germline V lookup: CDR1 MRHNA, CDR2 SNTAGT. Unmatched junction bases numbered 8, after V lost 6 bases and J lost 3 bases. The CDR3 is CASSRGGLNYNEQFF. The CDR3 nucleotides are TGTGCCAGCAGCCGCGGGGGACTAAACTACAATGAGCAGTTCTTC.

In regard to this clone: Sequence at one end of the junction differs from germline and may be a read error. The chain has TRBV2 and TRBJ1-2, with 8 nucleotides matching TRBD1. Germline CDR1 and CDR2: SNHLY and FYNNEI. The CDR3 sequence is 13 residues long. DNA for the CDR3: TGTGCCGGCAGTGCGGACAGGGCCTATGGCTACACCTTC. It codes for CAGSADRAYGYTF.

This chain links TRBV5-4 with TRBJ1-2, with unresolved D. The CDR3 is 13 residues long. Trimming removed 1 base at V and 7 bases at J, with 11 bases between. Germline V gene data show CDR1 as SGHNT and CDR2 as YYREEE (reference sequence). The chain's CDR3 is CASSLTVQPGYTF. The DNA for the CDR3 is TGTGCCAGCAGCTTGACAGTACAACCTGGCTACACCTTC.

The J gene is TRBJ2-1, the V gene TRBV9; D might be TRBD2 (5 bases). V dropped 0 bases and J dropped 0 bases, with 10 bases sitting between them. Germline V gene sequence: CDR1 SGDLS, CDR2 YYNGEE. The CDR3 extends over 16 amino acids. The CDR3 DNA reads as TGTGCCAGCAGCGTAGCTATAGGGAGCTCCTACAATGAGCAGTTCTTC. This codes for CASSVAIGSSYNEQFF.

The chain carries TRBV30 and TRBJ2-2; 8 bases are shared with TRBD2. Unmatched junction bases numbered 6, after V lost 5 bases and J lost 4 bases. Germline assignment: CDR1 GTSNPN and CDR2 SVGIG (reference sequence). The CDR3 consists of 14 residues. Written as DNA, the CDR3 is TGTGCCTGGTCTCCGGGGGGGGGCACCGGGGAGCTGTTTTTT. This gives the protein CAWSPGGGTGELFF.

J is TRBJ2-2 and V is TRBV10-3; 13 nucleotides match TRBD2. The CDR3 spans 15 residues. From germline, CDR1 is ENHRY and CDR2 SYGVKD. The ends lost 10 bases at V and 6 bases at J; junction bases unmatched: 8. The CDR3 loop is CATQAGLAGSGELFF. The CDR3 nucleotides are TGTGCCACCCAGGCGGGACTAGCGGGATCCGGGGAGCTGTTTTTT.

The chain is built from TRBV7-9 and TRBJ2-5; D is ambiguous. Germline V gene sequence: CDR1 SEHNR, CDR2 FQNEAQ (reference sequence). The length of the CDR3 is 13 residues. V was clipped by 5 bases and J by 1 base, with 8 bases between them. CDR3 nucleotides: TGTGCCAGCAGCCCCCCTAGCCAAGAGACCCAGTACTTC. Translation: CASSPPSQETQYF.

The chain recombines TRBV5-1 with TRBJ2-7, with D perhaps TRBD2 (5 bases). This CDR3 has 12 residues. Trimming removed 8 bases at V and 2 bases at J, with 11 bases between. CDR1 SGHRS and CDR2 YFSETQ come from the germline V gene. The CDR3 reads CASRRSAYEQYF. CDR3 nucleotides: TGCGCCAGTCGGAGGTCGGCCTACGAGCAGTACTTC. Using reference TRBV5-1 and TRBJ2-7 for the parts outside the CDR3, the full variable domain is KAGVTQTPRYLIKTRGQQVTLSCSPISGHRSVSWYQQTPGQGLQFLFEYFSETQRNKGNFPGRFSGRQFSNSRSEMNVSTLELGDSALYLCASRRSAYEQYFGPGTRLTVT.

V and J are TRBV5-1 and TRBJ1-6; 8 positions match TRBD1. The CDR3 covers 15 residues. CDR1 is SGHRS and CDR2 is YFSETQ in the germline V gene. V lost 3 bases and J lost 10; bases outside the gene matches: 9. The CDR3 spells CASSYTDREGSPLHF. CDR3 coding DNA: TGCGCCAGCAGCTATACGGACAGGGAAGGGTCACCCCTCCACTTT.